The rows below give T cell receptor beta chains drawn from one sample of a study of cytomegalovirus exposure and HLA in healthy donors. Clones were read by immunoSEQ multiplex PCR, and TCRdb kept only the in-frame ones, dropping some. The sample carries about 180,000 clones, about 89% recorded once. Sequencing was done on a sample of PBMCs. These receptor sequences come from a man aged 18 to 30 in good health and CMV-seropositive. Each CDR3 is given with its conserved first and last residue. The order of the fields is J gene, V gene, D gene, clone size, CDR3 DNA, CDR3 protein. The D gene is left open where the match is weak. Part of the rows lack a size; the others show once, few, many or a class for expanded clones.

j_call: TRBJ2-7
v_call: TRBV7-9
d_call: TRBD2
clone_size: -
cdr3_nt: TGTGCCAGCAGTTGGGGGACTAGCTCCTACGAGCAGTACTTC
cdr3_aa: CASSWGTSSYEQYF

j_call: TRBJ1-1
v_call: TRBV13
d_call: TRBD1
clone_size: -
cdr3_nt: TGTGCCAGCAGTGTAGGACAGGGCGGCACTGAAGCTTTCTTT
cdr3_aa: CASSVGQGGTEAFF

j_call: TRBJ2-1
v_call: TRBV5-1
d_call: TRBD2
clone_size: -
cdr3_nt: TGCGCCAGCAGCTTGCCAGCGGGGGATAGAAGCTCCTACAATGAGCAGTTCTTC
cdr3_aa: CASSLPAGDRSSYNEQFF

j_call: TRBJ1-2
v_call: TRBV9
d_call: -
clone_size: few
cdr3_nt: TGTGCCAGCATGGGCCGCCTGGGCTACACCTTC
cdr3_aa: CASMGRLGYTF

j_call: TRBJ2-7
v_call: TRBV7-9
d_call: TRBD1
clone_size: -
cdr3_nt: TGTGCCAGCAGCCCAAGTCGACAGGGAACGCGCGAGCAGTACTTC
cdr3_aa: CASSPSRQGTREQYF

j_call: TRBJ1-6
v_call: TRBV5-1
d_call: TRBD1
clone_size: few
cdr3_nt: TGCGCCAGCAGCTGGAGGGGACAGGGATATAATTCACCCCTCCACTTT
cdr3_aa: CASSWRGQGYNSPLHF

j_call: TRBJ2-5
v_call: TRBV7-9
d_call: -
clone_size: once
cdr3_nt: TGTGCCAGCAGCCATCCCTCCGGCAGGGGGGTAGAGACCCAGTACTTC
cdr3_aa: CASSHPSGRGVETQYF

j_call: TRBJ2-5
v_call: TRBV4-3
d_call: -
clone_size: -
cdr3_nt: TGCGCCAGCAGCCAAGAGAACAGGGAGACCCAGTACTTC
cdr3_aa: CASSQENRETQYF

j_call: TRBJ1-2
v_call: TRBV6-5
d_call: -
clone_size: -
cdr3_nt: TGTGCCAGCAGTTACGGGGCTTCGGGCTACACCTTC
cdr3_aa: CASSYGASGYTF

j_call: TRBJ2-1
v_call: TRBV7-6
d_call: TRBD2
clone_size: once
cdr3_nt: TGTGCCAGCAGCGCACCGGGACTAGCGAGTGGTGAGCAGTTCTTC
cdr3_aa: CASSAPGLASGEQFF

j_call: TRBJ2-7
v_call: TRBV6-1
d_call: TRBD1
clone_size: -
cdr3_nt: TGTGCCAGCAGTGCGATCCCGACAGGGTACGACGAGCAGTACTTC
cdr3_aa: CASSAIPTGYDEQYF

j_call: TRBJ2-5
v_call: TRBV4-2
d_call: -
clone_size: once
cdr3_nt: TGTGCCAGCCTCCAAAGGGGGATCCAAGAGACCCAGTACTTC
cdr3_aa: CASLQRGIQETQYF

j_call: TRBJ2-1
v_call: TRBV18
d_call: -
clone_size: -
cdr3_nt: TGTGCCAGCTCACCGCCCGGCGCGCGGGTCTACAATGAGCAGTTCTTC
cdr3_aa: CASSPPGARVYNEQFF

j_call: TRBJ2-5
v_call: TRBV2
d_call: TRBD2
clone_size: few
cdr3_nt: TGTGCCAGCCTGCGCGGGGGCCAAGAGACCCAGTACTTC
cdr3_aa: CASLRGGQETQYF

j_call: TRBJ1-1
v_call: TRBV7-9
d_call: TRBD1
clone_size: -
cdr3_nt: TGTGCCGCGAGGGGACAGGCAGGATCCATGAACACTGAAGCTTTCTTT
cdr3_aa: CAARGQAGSMNTEAFF

j_call: TRBJ1-5
v_call: TRBV27
d_call: -
clone_size: few
cdr3_nt: TGTGCCAGCAGTTCCAGAGCAGGCACAAATCAGCCCCAGCATTTT
cdr3_aa: CASSSRAGTNQPQHF

j_call: TRBJ2-1
v_call: TRBV18
d_call: TRBD1
clone_size: -
cdr3_nt: TGTGCCAGCTCACCAGTCGGGACAGGGAACAATGAGCAGTTCTTC
cdr3_aa: CASSPVGTGNNEQFF

j_call: TRBJ2-7
v_call: TRBV4-3
d_call: -
clone_size: -
cdr3_nt: TGCGCCAGCAGCCAAGAAAGGGCGGGACCCTACGAGCAGTACTTC
cdr3_aa: CASSQERAGPYEQYF

j_call: TRBJ2-7
v_call: TRBV6-5
d_call: TRBD1
clone_size: -
cdr3_nt: TGTGCCAGCAGTTATTCCTTGACAGGGCCGGGGGAGCAGTACTTC
cdr3_aa: CASSYSLTGPGEQYF

j_call: TRBJ2-5
v_call: TRBV28
d_call: -
clone_size: -
cdr3_nt: TGTGCCAGCAGTTTACGTGTCGGAGAAGAGACCCAGTACTTC
cdr3_aa: CASSLRVGEETQYF

j_call: TRBJ1-6
v_call: TRBV7-8
d_call: -
clone_size: -
cdr3_nt: TGTGCCAGCAGCTTAGGGGACACCAATTCACCCCTCCACTTT
cdr3_aa: CASSLGDTNSPLHF

j_call: TRBJ2-1
v_call: TRBV5-1
d_call: TRBD2
clone_size: -
cdr3_nt: TGCGCCAGCACCACCGGGACTAGTGGCGATGAGCAGTTCTTC
cdr3_aa: CASTTGTSGDEQFF

j_call: TRBJ2-3
v_call: TRBV19
d_call: TRBD2
clone_size: -
cdr3_nt: TGTGCCAGTAGTACTAGCGGGGTGCGGGCCACAGATACGCAGTATTTT
cdr3_aa: CASSTSGVRATDTQYF

j_call: TRBJ2-7
v_call: TRBV7-2
d_call: TRBD2
clone_size: -
cdr3_nt: TGTGCCAGCAGCAGCGGACTAGCGGACCCCTACGAGCAGTACTTC
cdr3_aa: CASSSGLADPYEQYF

j_call: TRBJ1-2
v_call: TRBV5-4
d_call: -
clone_size: -
cdr3_nt: TGTGCCAGCAGCTTGGAATTGGAGCCCTTGGGTGGCTACACCTTC
cdr3_aa: CASSLELEPLGGYTF

j_call: TRBJ1-4
v_call: TRBV9
d_call: TRBD1
clone_size: -
cdr3_nt: TGTGCCAGCAGCGTTGGACAGGGACAGGCTAATGAAAAACTGTTTTTT
cdr3_aa: CASSVGQGQANEKLFF

j_call: TRBJ1-3
v_call: TRBV25-1
d_call: -
clone_size: -
cdr3_nt: TGTGCCAGCAGTGATAGTGGGCTGAGAAACACCATATATTTT
cdr3_aa: CASSDSGLRNTIYF

j_call: TRBJ1-1
v_call: TRBV2
d_call: -
clone_size: -
cdr3_nt: TGTGCCAGCACCTCCAACACTGAAGCTTTCTTT
cdr3_aa: CASTSNTEAFF

j_call: TRBJ1-1
v_call: TRBV7-3
d_call: TRBD1
clone_size: few
cdr3_nt: TGTGCCAGCAGCTTAAGGGACAGCTACACTGAAGCTTTCTTT
cdr3_aa: CASSLRDSYTEAFF